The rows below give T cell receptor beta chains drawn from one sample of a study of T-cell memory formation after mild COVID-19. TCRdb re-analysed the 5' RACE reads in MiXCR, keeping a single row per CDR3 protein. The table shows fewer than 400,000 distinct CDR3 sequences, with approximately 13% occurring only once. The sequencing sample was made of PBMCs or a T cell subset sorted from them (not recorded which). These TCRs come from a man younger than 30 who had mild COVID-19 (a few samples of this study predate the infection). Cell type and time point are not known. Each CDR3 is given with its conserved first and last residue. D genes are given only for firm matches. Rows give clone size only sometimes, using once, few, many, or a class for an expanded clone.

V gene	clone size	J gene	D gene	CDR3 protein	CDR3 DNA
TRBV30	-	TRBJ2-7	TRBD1	CALGTGDSYEQYF	TGTGCCCTTGGGACAGGGGACTCCTACGAGCAGTACTTC
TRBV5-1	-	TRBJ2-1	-	CASSLAWGDNEQFF	TGCGCCAGCAGCTTGGCGTGGGGGGACAATGAGCAGTTCTTC
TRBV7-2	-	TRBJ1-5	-	CASSPEGNQPQHF	TGTGCCAGCAGCCCCGAGGGCAATCAGCCCCAGCATTTT
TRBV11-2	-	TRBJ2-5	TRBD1	CASSAGGQVAETQYF	TGTGCCAGCAGCGCCGGCGGACAGGTAGCGGAGACCCAGTACTTC
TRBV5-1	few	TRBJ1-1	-	CASSLIPGEAFF	TGCGCCAGCAGCTTGATCCCAGGGGAAGCTTTCTTT
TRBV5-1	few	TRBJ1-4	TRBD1	CASSSGTGDTNEKLFF	TGCGCCAGCAGCTCCGGGACAGGGGACACTAATGAAAAACTGTTTTTT
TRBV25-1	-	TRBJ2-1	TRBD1	CASSESGKGAINEQFF	TGTGCCAGCAGTGAATCTGGTAAGGGGGCGATCAATGAGCAGTTCTTC
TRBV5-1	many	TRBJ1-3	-	CASSLGAGNTIYF	TGTGCCAGCAGCTTGGGGGCTGGAAACACCATATATTTT
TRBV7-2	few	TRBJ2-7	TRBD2	CASSLGSGLVSYEQYF	TGTGCCAGCAGCTTAGGTTCTGGACTAGTCTCCTACGAGCAGTACTTC
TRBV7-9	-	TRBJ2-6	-	CASSLWGGGANVLTF	TGTGCCAGCAGCTTATGGGGTGGCGGGGCCAACGTCCTGACTTTC
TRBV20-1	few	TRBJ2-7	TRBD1	CSAKGQVAYEQYF	TGCAGTGCTAAAGGACAGGTCGCCTACGAGCAGTACTTC
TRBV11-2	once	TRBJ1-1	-	CASSLSLANTEAFF	TGTGCCAGCAGCTTGTCACTCGCGAACACTGAAGCTTTCTTT
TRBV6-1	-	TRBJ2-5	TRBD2	CASSEGARLAEQETQYF	TGTGCCAGCAGTGAAGGCGCGAGACTAGCGGAACAAGAGACCCAGTACTTC
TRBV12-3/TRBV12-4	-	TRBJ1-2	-	CASSLRRTYDGYTF	TGTGCCAGCAGCCTCCGCCGCACTTATGATGGCTACACCTTC
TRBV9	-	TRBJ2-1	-	CASSEGVRVYYNEQFF	TGTGCCAGCAGCGAGGGAGTGCGGGTGTACTACAATGAGCAGTTCTTC
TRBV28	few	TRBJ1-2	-	CASSLSGVGLGYTF	TGTGCCAGCAGTTTATCTGGGGTTGGCCTTGGCTACACCTTC
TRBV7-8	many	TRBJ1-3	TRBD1	CASTEQGAVSGNTIYF	TGTGCCAGCACCGAACAGGGGGCCGTCTCTGGAAACACCATATATTTT
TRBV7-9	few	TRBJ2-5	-	CASSPPQGAETQYF	TGTGCCAGCAGCCCCCCCCAGGGAGCGGAGACCCAGTACTTC
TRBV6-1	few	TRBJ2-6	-	CASSVRRSGANVLTF	TGTGCCAGCAGTGTGCGGCGCTCTGGGGCCAACGTCCTGACTTTC
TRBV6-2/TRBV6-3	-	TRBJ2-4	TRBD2	CASSLAGATLAKNIQYF	TGTGCCAGCAGTCTAGCGGGGGCAACCCTAGCCAAAAACATTCAGTACTTC
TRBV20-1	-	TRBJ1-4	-	CSARDARNEKLFF	TGCAGTGCTAGAGATGCCAGGAATGAAAAACTGTTTTTT
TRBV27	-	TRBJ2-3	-	CASSFSRWDVTDTQYF	TGTGCCAGCAGTTTCTCTAGATGGGATGTCACAGATACGCAGTATTTT
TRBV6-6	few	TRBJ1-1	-	CATDSANTEAFF	TGTGCCACAGACAGCGCGAACACTGAAGCTTTCTTT
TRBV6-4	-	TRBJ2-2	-	CASSAEENTGELFF	TGTGCCAGCAGTGCCGAGGAGAACACCGGGGAGCTGTTTTTT
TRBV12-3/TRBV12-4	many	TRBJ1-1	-	CASSLGHANTEAFF	TGTGCCAGCAGTTTGGGACACGCGAACACTGAAGCTTTCTTT
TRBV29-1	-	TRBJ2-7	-	CSVGEGLYEQYF	TGCAGCGTTGGAGAGGGGCTGTACGAGCAGTACTTC
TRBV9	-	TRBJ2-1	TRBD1	CASSAGGGTGDEQFF	TGTGCCAGCAGCGCCGGAGGCGGGACAGGGGATGAGCAGTTCTTC
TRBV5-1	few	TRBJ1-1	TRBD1	CASTQGIDTEAFF	TGCGCCAGCACACAGGGGATCGACACTGAAGCTTTCTTT
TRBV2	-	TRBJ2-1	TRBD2	CASSVAGGQNEQFF	TGTGCCAGCAGTGTAGCGGGGGGGCAAAATGAGCAGTTCTTC
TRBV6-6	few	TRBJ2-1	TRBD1	CASSDRGRDEQFF	TGTGCCAGCAGTGACAGGGGGCGCGATGAGCAGTTCTTC
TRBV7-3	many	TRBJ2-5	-	CASSPPGSETQYF	TGTGCCAGCAGCCCCCCCGGGTCGGAGACCCAGTACTTC
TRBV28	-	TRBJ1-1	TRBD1	CASSSDRVLGFF	TGTGCCAGCAGTTCCGACAGGGTGTTAGGCTTCTTT
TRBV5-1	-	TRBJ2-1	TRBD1	CASSVDRGRLNEQFF	TGCGCCAGCAGCGTAGACAGGGGTCGGCTCAATGAGCAGTTCTTC
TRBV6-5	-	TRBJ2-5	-	CASSLGAGWETQYF	TGTGCCAGCAGTTTAGGGGCCGGGTGGGAGACCCAGTACTTC
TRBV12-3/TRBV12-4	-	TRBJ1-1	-	CASSSEAWTEAFF	TGTGCCAGCAGTTCCGAAGCCTGGACTGAAGCTTTCTTT
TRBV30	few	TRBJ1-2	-	CAWSVGPYGYTF	TGTGCCTGGAGTGTCGGGCCCTATGGCTACACCTTC
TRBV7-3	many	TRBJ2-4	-	CASSYRGDRQNIQYF	TGTGCCAGCAGCTACCGCGGGGACAGACAAAACATTCAGTACTTC
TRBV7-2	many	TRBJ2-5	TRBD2	CASSLGLARETQYF	TGTGCCAGCAGCTTAGGACTAGCGAGGGAGACCCAGTACTTC
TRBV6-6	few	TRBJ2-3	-	CASGRGRPDTQYF	TGTGCCAGCGGGCGGGGGCGGCCTGATACGCAGTATTTT
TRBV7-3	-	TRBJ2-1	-	CASSSPIVNEQFF	TGTGCCAGCAGCTCTCCTATTGTCAATGAGCAGTTCTTC
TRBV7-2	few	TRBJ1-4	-	CASSSFQGEKLFF	TGTGCCAGCAGCTCATTCCAGGGCGAAAAACTGTTTTTT
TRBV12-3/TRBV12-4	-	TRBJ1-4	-	CASSLGGSANEKLFF	TGTGCCAGCAGCCTTGGGGGTTCAGCTAATGAAAAACTGTTTTTT